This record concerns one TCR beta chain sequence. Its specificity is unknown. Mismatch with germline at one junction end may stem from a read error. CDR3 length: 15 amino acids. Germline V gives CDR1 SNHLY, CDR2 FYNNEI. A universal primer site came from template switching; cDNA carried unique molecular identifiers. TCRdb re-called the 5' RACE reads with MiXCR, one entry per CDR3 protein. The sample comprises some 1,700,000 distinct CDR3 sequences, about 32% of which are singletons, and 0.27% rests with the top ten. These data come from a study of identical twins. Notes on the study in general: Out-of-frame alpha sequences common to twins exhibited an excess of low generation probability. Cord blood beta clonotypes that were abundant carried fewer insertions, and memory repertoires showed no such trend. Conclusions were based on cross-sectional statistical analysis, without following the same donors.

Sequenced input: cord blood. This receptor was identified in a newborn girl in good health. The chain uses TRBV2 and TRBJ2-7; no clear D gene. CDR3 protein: CASSEDSALSYEQYF. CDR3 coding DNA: TGTGCCAGCAGCGAAGATTCTGCCTTGTCCTACGAGCAGTACTTC.